This TCR beta chain was retrieved from a study of CD8 T cells in ankylosing spondylitis. This clonotype was picked up a small number of times. Its antigen is as yet unknown. TCRdb itself ran the 5' RACE reads through MiXCR, one entry per CDR3 protein. This sample has roughly 97,000 distinct CDR3 sequences, with roughly 8.3% found just once. Germline V CDR1 and CDR2: SGHTA, FQGNSA. The V end was cut by 1 base, the J end by 6 bases, with 6 bases between. The CDR3 totals 13 residues. General study findings and limits: Previously reported in reactive arthritis synovial fluid and blood were some of the motif variants. Eight highly homologous variants made up a TCR beta motif, and this motif appeared characteristic of ankylosing spondylitis blood.

The chain links TRBV7-2 to TRBJ2-2, with D uncertain. This clonotype was obtained from a male donor with ankylosing spondylitis or in good health (not recorded which). Sequencing was done on a sample of blood, either unsorted or a sorted T cell fraction (not recorded which). The CDR3: CASSLEISGELFF. DNA for the CDR3: TGTGCCAGCAGCTTAGAAATTTCCGGGGAGCTGTTTTTT. Full variable domain (outside the CDR3, taken from reference TRBV7-2 and TRBJ2-2): GAGVSQSPSNKVTEKGKDVELRCDPISGHTALYWYRQSLGQGLEFLIYFQGNSAPDKSGLPSDRFSAERTGGSVSTLTIQRTQQEDSAVYLCASSLEISGELFFGEGSRLTVL.